This T cell receptor (beta chain) comes out of a study of T cells in Graves' hyperthyroidism and ophthalmopathy. Using RNA transcripts as the source, TCR beta CDR3 regions were amplified. TCR CDR3 regions were first amplified by RT-PCR with HTBI primers. MiXCR was run by TCRdb on the multiplex PCR reads, yielding one entry per CDR3 protein. This sample has hundreds of thousands of distinct CDR3 sequences, with less than 45% found just once. Worth noting for this clonotype: A clone one base away is much larger, so this may be a read error.

The sequencing sample was made of peripheral blood or thyroid tissue (not recorded which). The clonotype originates from an adult man with Graves' disease, either hyperthyroidism or ophthalmopathy (not recorded which).

This CDR3 reads CASSKGLYQETQYF. DNA of the CDR3: TGTGCCAGCAGTAAGGGGCTGTACCAAGAGACCCAGTACTTC. The chain has TRBV2 and TRBJ2-5; the D gene is possibly TRBD1 (5 bases). V dropped 5 bases and J dropped 0 bases, with 10 bases sitting between them. Germline lookup yields CDR1 SNHLY and CDR2 FYNNEI. The CDR3 sequence is 14 residues long.